This T cell receptor beta chain derives from a study of T cell responses to AZD1222 COVID-19 vaccine. Study details: Recipients boosted at about 4 weeks or about 12 weeks are pooled. Study-level results: Seropositive AZD1222 recipients at baseline numbered only 5 or 6. When two AZD1222 doses had been given, Spike-specific TCR breadth and depth rose. Reports say nearly half of spike-specific TCRs go after unmutated variant regions.

Some clones are missing from TCRdb's copy, which holds only in-frame ones; the method was immunoSEQ multiplex PCR. The repertoire has some 200,000 clones, around 92% of them found once; the top ten carry over 9.5%. Trimming took 0 bases from V and 1 from J, leaving 7 bases between them. This CDR3 contains 16 residues. Germline V lookup: CDR1 LGHNA, CDR2 YSLEER. Remarks on this clone: Its antigen is undetermined.

The chain has TRBV4-3 and TRBJ2-6; TRBD2 is a possible D gene (5 bases). The sequences come from peripheral blood, collected on day 0 of AZD1222 vaccination. The TCR originated in an adult in good health. In DNA, the CDR3 is TGCGCCAGCAGCCAAGATCTAGCTTCTGGGGCCAACGTCCTGACTTTC. Protein product: CASSQDLASGANVLTF.